Listed below are T cell receptor beta chains from one sample, sequenced in a study of T cell responses to AZD1222 COVID-19 vaccine. The assay was immunoSEQ multiplex PCR, and TCRdb's table has in-frame clones only and misses some. This table has roughly 180,000 clones, roughly 92% appearing once. Specimen: peripheral blood, collected 28 days after the second AZD1222 dose. The receptors shown here come from an adult who received the AZD1222 COVID-19 vaccine. Both conserved end residues are part of each CDR3. A D gene is named only where the DNA matches it firmly. The listing skips clone size in some rows; elsewhere it reads once, few, many or a size class.

clone_size	d_call	j_call	v_call	cdr3_nt	cdr3_aa
once	TRBD2	TRBJ2-1	TRBV6-6	TGTGCCAGCGTTTTAGGGCTAGCGGGAGGTGAGCAGTTCTTC	CASVLGLAGGEQFF
NA	NA	TRBJ2-7	TRBV9	TGTGCCAGCAGCGTAGAGGCCCAGGGGTCCTACGAGCAGTACTTC	CASSVEAQGSYEQYF
NA	TRBD1	TRBJ1-2	TRBV27	TGTGCCAGCAGTCCACAGGGGAACTATGGCTACACCTTC	CASSPQGNYGYTF
NA	NA	TRBJ1-1	TRBV6-5	TGTGCCAGCAGTTATATAGGGAAGGGGACTGAAGCTTTCTTT	CASSYIGKGTEAFF
NA	TRBD1	TRBJ1-5	TRBV27	TGTGCCAGCAGTTTAGGAGGGGGCAACAATCAGCCCCAGCATTTT	CASSLGGGNNQPQHF
NA	TRBD2	TRBJ2-3	TRBV5-6	TGTGCCAGCAGCTTGCGAGGCGGGGGGTTTGGTACGCAGTATTTT	CASSLRGGGFGTQYF
NA	TRBD2	TRBJ2-1	TRBV5-1	TGCGCCAGCAGCTTGGATAGCGGGAGGGGCAATGAGCAGTTCTTC	CASSLDSGRGNEQFF
NA	TRBD1	TRBJ1-3	TRBV27	TGTGCCAGCAGTCCTTGGACAGGTGGAAACACCATATATTTT	CASSPWTGGNTIYF
NA	NA	TRBJ2-5	TRBV4-1	TGCGCCAGCACCTTAATGACAGGTCCCGAAGAGACCCAGTACTTC	CASTLMTGPEETQYF
NA	NA	TRBJ2-3	TRBV29-1	TGCAGCGTTGAATTTCGAGGGGCAGATACGCAGTATTTT	CSVEFRGADTQYF
NA	TRBD2	TRBJ2-3	TRBV18	TGTGCCAGCTCACAACGGACTAGCGGGAGGCAAACAGATACGCAGTATTTT	CASSQRTSGRQTDTQYF